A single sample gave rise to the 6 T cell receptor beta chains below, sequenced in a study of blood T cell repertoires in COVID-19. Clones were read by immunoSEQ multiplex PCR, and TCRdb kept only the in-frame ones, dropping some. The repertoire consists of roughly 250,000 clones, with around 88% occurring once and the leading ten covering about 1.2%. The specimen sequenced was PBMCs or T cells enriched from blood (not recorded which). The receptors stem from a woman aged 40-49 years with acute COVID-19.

The CDR3: CASSRSSTGYTEAFF. CDR3 nucleotides: TGTGCCAGCAGCCGATCGTCGACAGGGTACACTGAAGCTTTCTTT. The V and J genes are TRBV3-1 (or the pseudogene TRBV3-2) and TRBJ1-1; 7 bases are a match to TRBD1. Trimming cost V 4 bases and J 3 bases; bases outside gene matches: 8. The V gene's germline CDR1 is LGHDT and CDR2 YNNKEL (reference sequence). The CDR3 consists of 15 residues.

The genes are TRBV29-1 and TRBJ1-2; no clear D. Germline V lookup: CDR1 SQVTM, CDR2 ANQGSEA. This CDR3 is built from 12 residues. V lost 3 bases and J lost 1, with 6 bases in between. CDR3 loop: CSVDTRNYGYTF. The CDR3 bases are TGCAGCGTTGATACTCGTAACTATGGCTACACCTTC.

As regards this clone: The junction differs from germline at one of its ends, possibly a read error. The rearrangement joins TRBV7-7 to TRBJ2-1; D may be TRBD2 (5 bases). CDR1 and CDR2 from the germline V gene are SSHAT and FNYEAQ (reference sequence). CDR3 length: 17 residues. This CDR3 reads CASSPGLSKSSYNEQFF. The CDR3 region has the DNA TGTGCTAGCAGCCCGGGATTATCCAAAAGCTCCTACAATGAGCAGTTCTTC.

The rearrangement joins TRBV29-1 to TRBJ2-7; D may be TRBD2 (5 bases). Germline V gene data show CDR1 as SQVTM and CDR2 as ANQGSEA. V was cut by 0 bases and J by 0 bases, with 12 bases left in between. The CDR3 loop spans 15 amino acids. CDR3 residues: CSVEDQVGSSYEQYF. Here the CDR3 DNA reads TGCAGCGTTGAAGATCAGGTTGGGAGCTCCTACGAGCAGTACTTC.

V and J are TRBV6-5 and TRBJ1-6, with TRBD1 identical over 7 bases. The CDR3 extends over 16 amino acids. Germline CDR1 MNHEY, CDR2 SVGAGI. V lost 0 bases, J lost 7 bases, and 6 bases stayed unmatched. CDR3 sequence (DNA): TGTGCCAGCAGTTACTCATGGACAGGAAGAAATTCACCCCTCCACTTT. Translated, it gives CASSYSWTGRNSPLHF.

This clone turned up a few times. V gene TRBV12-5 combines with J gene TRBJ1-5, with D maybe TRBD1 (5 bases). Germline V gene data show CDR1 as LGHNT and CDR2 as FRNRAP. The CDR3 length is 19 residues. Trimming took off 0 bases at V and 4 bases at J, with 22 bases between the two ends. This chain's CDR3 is CASGLVLFGRGRANQPQHF. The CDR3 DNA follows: TGTGCTAGTGGTTTGGTACTTTTCGGGAGGGGTAGGGCAAATCAGCCCCAGCATTTT.